Listed here are 22 T cell receptor beta chains from one sample, sequenced in a study of shared clonotypes between healthy human individuals. Method: immunoSEQ multiplex PCR; TCRdb's copy keeps in-frame clones and lacks some. The top ten clones hold about 12% of a sample with about 490,000 clones, less than 80% of them seen once. Sequencing input: PBMCs. The receptor source for this set is a woman aged 35 to 49 in good health. Some clones in this sample may be carry-over from other donors' samples.

The rearrangement joins TRBV11-2 to TRBJ2-3; D gene unclear. The germline V gene has CDR1 SGHAT and CDR2 FQNNGV. The length of the CDR3 is 14 residues. The V and J ends lost 3 bases and 0 bases respectively, with 7 bases between them. In nucleotides, the CDR3 is TGTGCCAGCAGCTTTGGGCCGAGCACAGATACGCAGTATTTT. Protein product: CASSFGPSTDTQYF.

This clone was counted only a few times. This chain joins TRBV5-1 and TRBJ1-4, with D possibly TRBD1 on 6 matching bases. Germline V gene sequence: CDR1 SGHRS, CDR2 YFSETQ. The V gene lost 0 bases and the J gene lost 8 bases, with 14 bases spanning the gap. This CDR3 is built from 15 residues. The DNA of the CDR3 is TGCGCCAGCAGCTTGGGTACAGGGTTTGAAGAAAAACTGTTTTTT. Translated: CASSLGTGFEEKLFF.

The chain is built from TRBV18 and TRBJ1-1; TRBD1 matches 7 bases. V dropped 6 bases and J dropped 6; count of bases not matched to a gene: 10. This CDR3 contains 14 residues. Germline V lookup: CDR1 KGHSH, CDR2 LQKENI. The CDR3 protein is CASSEDRTISEAFF. CDR3 nucleotides: TGTGCCAGCTCCGAGGACAGGACTATATCTGAAGCTTTCTTT.

The gene calls are TRBV11-3 and TRBJ2-2; the D gene could be TRBD1 or TRBD2 (6 bases each). CDR3 length: 15 residues. Trimming took 5 bases from V and 7 from J, leaving 17 bases between them. Germline-derived CDR1 and CDR2 are SGHNT and YENEEA. DNA for the CDR3: TGTGCCAGCAGCGGAGGGGGGAACCGTCTCGGGGAGCTGTTTTTT. Protein: CASSGGGNRLGELFF. Full variable domain (outside the CDR3, taken from reference TRBV11-3 and TRBJ2-2): EAGVVQSPRYKIIEKKQPVAFWCNPISGHNTLYWYLQNLGQGPELLIRYENEEAVDDSQLPKDRFSAERLKGVDSTLKIQPAELGDSAVYLCASSGGGNRLGELFFGEGSRLTVL.

This clone turned up a few times. The CDR3 loop is CASSTESNQPQHF. As DNA, the CDR3 is TGTGCCAGCTCGACAGAGAGCAATCAGCCCCAGCATTTT. The rearrangement joins TRBV18 to TRBJ1-5, with D perhaps TRBD1 (5 bases). Trimming shortened V by 6 bases and J by 1 base, and 7 bases separated the two germline ends. The CDR3 consists of 13 residues. Germline V gene sequence: CDR1 KGHSH, CDR2 LQKENI.

Here the CDR3 reads CASSLVSNPYNEQFF. The CDR3 bases are TGTGCCAGCAGCTTAGTATCTAATCCCTACAATGAGCAGTTCTTC. The chain links TRBV11-2 to TRBJ2-1; D is unclear. CDR3 length: 15 amino acids. Germline CDR1 SGHAT, CDR2 FQNNGV. The germline V and J ends were trimmed by 1 base and 2 bases, with 9 bases remaining between them. Looking up the rest from reference TRBV11-2 and TRBJ2-1 gives the full variable domain: EAGVAQSPRYKIIEKRQSVAFWCNPISGHATLYWYQQILGQGPKLLIQFQNNGVVDDSQLPKDRFSAERLKGVDSTLKIQPAKLEDSAVYLCASSLVSNPYNEQFFGPGTRLTVL.

The CDR3 DNA reads TGCGCCAGCAGCCAAGAATGGAACACTGAAGCTTTCTTT. Amino acid sequence: CASSQEWNTEAFF. The chain combines TRBV4-1 with TRBJ1-1, with D unresolved. The CDR3 has 13 residues. The germline V gene encodes CDR1 MGHRA and CDR2 YSYEKL. V was clipped by 0 bases and J by 1 base, with 3 bases between them.

This clone was detected a few times. The chain recombines TRBV11-2 with TRBJ2-1; weak D call: TRBD1 (6 bases). The CDR3 spans 14 residues. V was pared by 2 bases and J by 8 bases, with 13 bases between. Germline CDR1 reads SGHAT; CDR2 reads FQNNGV. The CDR3 bases are TGTGCCAGCAGCTTAACAACAGGGTTCGATGAGCAGTTCTTC. It codes for CASSLTTGFDEQFF.

In its sample, this clone was seen once. The V gene is TRBV30, the J gene TRBJ2-7, with 7 bases that match TRBD1. The V gene's germline CDR1 is GTSNPN and CDR2 SVGIG (reference sequence). The CDR3 runs 14 residues. Trimming cost V 0 bases and J 1 base; bases outside gene matches: 3. The CDR3 is CAWSVGRGSYEQYF. As DNA, the CDR3 is TGTGCCTGGAGTGTAGGCAGGGGGTCCTACGAGCAGTACTTC.

This clone was recorded once. The rearrangement uses TRBV7-2 and TRBJ2-3; 8 bases fit TRBD2. Unmatched junction bases numbered 11, after V lost 2 bases and J lost 4 bases. CDR1 is SGHTA and CDR2 is FQGNSA in the germline V gene. CDR3 length: 17 residues. The CDR3 reads CASSLSGAGGSPDTQYF. The CDR3, as DNA: TGTGCCAGCAGCTTATCGGGTGCGGGAGGTTCCCCAGATACGCAGTATTTT. The full variable domain, its missing parts supplied by reference TRBV7-2 and TRBJ2-3, is GAGVSQSPSNKVTEKGKDVELRCDPISGHTALYWYRQSLGQGLEFLIYFQGNSAPDKSGLPSDRFSAERTGGSVSTLTIQRTQQEDSAVYLCASSLSGAGGSPDTQYFGPGTRLTVL.

This clone has ten or more counts. V usage is TRBV7-2 and J usage is TRBJ2-1; D is uncertain. The CDR3 length is 13 residues. Germline V gives CDR1 SGHTA, CDR2 FQGNSA. V was clipped by 4 bases and J by 2 bases, with 6 bases between them. CDR3 coding DNA: TGTGCCAGCAGCTCTAATGCCTACAATGAGCAGTTCTTC. Translating gives CASSSNAYNEQFF.

The rearrangement joins TRBV7-2 to TRBJ2-5, with 7 bases fitting TRBD1. V was clipped by 5 bases and J by 2 bases; unmatched bases: 8. Germline loops: CDR1 SGHTA, CDR2 FQGNSA. CDR3 size: 15 residues. The CDR3 bases are TGTGCCAGCAGCCCAAATTGGGACAGACAAGAGACCCAGTACTTC. Translation gives CASSPNWDRQETQYF.

This clone appeared a few times. The rearrangement joins TRBV5-1 to TRBJ2-5; D is unclear. The CDR3 is made up of 13 amino acids. Germline loops: CDR1 SGHRS, CDR2 YFSETQ. The V end was cut by 4 bases, the J end by 2 bases, with 9 bases between. The CDR3 sequence is CASSPDGQETQYF. The CDR3 DNA reads as TGCGCCAGCAGCCCGGACGGTCAAGAGACCCAGTACTTC.

V usage is TRBV5-6 and J usage is TRBJ1-6; D ambiguous. Trimming pared 4 bases from V and 0 bases from J, leaving 11 bases between. Germline loops: CDR1 SGHDT, CDR2 YYEEEE. CDR3 length: 16 residues. CDR3 nucleotide sequence: TGTGCCAGCAGCCCGATGGGGAGCTCCTATAATTCACCCCTCCACTTT. As protein: CASSPMGSSYNSPLHF. The complete variable domain, with remaining parts taken from reference TRBV5-6 and TRBJ1-6, reads DAGVTQSPTHLIKTRGQQVTLRCSPKSGHDTVSWYQQALGQGPQFIFQYYEEEERQRGNFPDRFSGHQFPNYSSELNVNALLLGDSALYLCASSPMGSSYNSPLHFGNGTRLTVT.

In regard to this clone: Other nucleotide sequences in the sample specify the same CDR3. V gene TRBV4-3 combines with J gene TRBJ1-2, with D possibly matching TRBD1 (6 bases). Germline assignment: CDR1 LGHNA and CDR2 YSLEER. V was trimmed by 0 bases and J by 3 bases, leaving 8 bases between them. This CDR3 spans 14 amino acids. The CDR3 is CASSQDRGYYGYTF. Written as DNA, the CDR3 is TGCGCCAGCAGCCAAGACAGGGGATACTATGGCTACACCTTC.

This chain connects TRBV7-9 to TRBJ1-4; possibly TRBD1 for D (5 bases). CDR3 length: 16 residues. V was shortened by 3 bases and J by 3 bases, with 14 bases between the two germline ends. Germline-derived CDR1 and CDR2 are SEHNR and FQNEAQ (reference sequence). CDR3 in DNA: TGTGCCAGCAGCTTTGGCAGGGTGCTCGCTAATGAAAAACTGTTTTTT. Its translation is CASSFGRVLANEKLFF.

This rearrangement joins TRBV2 to TRBJ2-7; tentative D call: TRBD1 (5 bases). Germline-derived CDR1 and CDR2 are SNHLY and FYNNEI. The ends were cut back, 6 bases at V and 0 bases at J, with 9 bases in the middle. This CDR3 spans 13 amino acids. The DNA for the CDR3 is TGTGCCAGCAGCAAGGACACCTCCTACGAGCAGTACTTC. Amino acid sequence: CASSKDTSYEQYF.

This chain connects TRBV28 to TRBJ1-4, with 10 bases lining up with TRBD1. Looked up from germline, CDR1 is MDHEN and CDR2 is SYDVKM. The CDR3 sequence is 14 residues long. J was trimmed by 10 bases and V by 5 bases; bases with no gene match: 7. The CDR3 protein is CASSPRTGGAKLFF. CDR3 sequence (DNA): TGTGCCAGCAGTCCCCGGACAGGGGGTGCAAAACTGTTTTTT.

This chain connects TRBV6-5 to TRBJ2-7; possibly TRBD1 for D (5 bases). The CDR3 is 14 amino acids. V gave up 2 bases and J gave up 3 bases, with 11 bases separating them. Germline loops: CDR1 MNHEY, CDR2 SVGAGI. DNA of the CDR3: TGTGCCAGCAGTTACAGTCAGGGATTCTACGAGCAGTACTTC. Encoded protein: CASSYSQGFYEQYF.

This clone was recorded only once. With a much larger clone just one base away, this may be a read error. In the same sample, other DNA sequences code for this CDR3. This chain links TRBV5-1 with TRBJ1-1; D is undetermined. The CDR3 extends over 13 amino acids. Trimming took 0 bases from V and 1 from J, leaving 4 bases between them. CDR1 SGHRS and CDR2 YFSETQ come from the germline V gene. The CDR3 here is CASSLGANTEAFF. The CDR3 nucleotides are TGCGCCAGCAGCTTGGGGGCGAACACTGAAGCTTTCTTT.

The rearrangement uses TRBV7-8 and TRBJ2-3; 10 bases line up with TRBD2. Unmatched junction bases numbered 25, after V lost 6 bases and J lost 4 bases. Looked up from germline, CDR1 is SGHVS and CDR2 is FQNEAQ. The CDR3 is made up of 21 amino acids. The CDR3 sequence: CASRQNLGPWDLAGVADTQYF. CDR3 nucleotides: TGTGCCAGCAGACAAAACTTAGGACCTTGGGATCTAGCGGGAGTGGCAGATACGCAGTATTTT.

V and J are TRBV7-9 and TRBJ2-5; TRBD1 matches at 9 bases. The trim removed 4 bases at V and 9 bases at J, leaving 9 bases unmatched. This CDR3 region has 14 residues. In germline, CDR1 is SEHNR, CDR2 FQNEAQ (reference sequence). CDR3 nucleotide sequence: TGTGCCAGCAGCTCCGGGACAGGGATTTTCGCCCAGTACTTC. It is translated as CASSSGTGIFAQYF.